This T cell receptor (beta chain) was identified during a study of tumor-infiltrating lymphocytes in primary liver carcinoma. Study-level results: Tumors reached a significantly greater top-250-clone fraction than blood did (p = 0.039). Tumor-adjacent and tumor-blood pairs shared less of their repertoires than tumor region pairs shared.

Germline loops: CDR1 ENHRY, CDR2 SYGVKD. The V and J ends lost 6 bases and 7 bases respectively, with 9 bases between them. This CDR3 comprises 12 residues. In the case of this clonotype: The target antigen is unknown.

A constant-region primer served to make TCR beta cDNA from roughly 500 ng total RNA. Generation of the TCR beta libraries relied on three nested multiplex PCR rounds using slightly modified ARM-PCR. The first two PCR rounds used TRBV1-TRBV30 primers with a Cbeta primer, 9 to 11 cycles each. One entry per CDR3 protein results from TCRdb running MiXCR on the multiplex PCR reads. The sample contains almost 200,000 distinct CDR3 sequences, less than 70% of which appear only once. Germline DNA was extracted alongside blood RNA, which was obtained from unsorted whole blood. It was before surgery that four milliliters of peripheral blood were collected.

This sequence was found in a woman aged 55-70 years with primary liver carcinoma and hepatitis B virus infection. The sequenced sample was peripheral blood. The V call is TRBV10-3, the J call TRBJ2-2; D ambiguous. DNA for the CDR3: TGTGCCATCAGAGATCGACTCGGGGAGCTGTTTTTT. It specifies CAIRDRLGELFF.